The clone carrying this TCR beta chain was counted at least ten times. Germline loops: CDR1 MDHEN, CDR2 SYDVKM. J lost 7 bases, V lost 6 bases, and 8 bases had no gene match. CDR3 length: 13 residues. Researchers amplified the TCR beta CDR3 regions from RNA transcripts. HTBI primers were employed in a first-round RT-PCR of the TCR CDR3. TCRdb independently ran MiXCR on the multiplex PCR reads; one entry per CDR3 protein. The repertoire has 500,000 to 550,000 distinct CDR3 sequences, about 20% of them found once; the top ten carry 26%. The record originates from a study of T cells in Graves' hyperthyroidism and ophthalmopathy. Overall study: Peripheral blood samples were taken at initial diagnosis, prior to any treatment.

The patients, who ranged from 18 to 65 in age, presented with newly diagnosed hyperthyroidism lasting under 2 months. This TCR came from a man younger than 30 with Graves' hyperthyroidism. The chain joins TRBV28 to TRBJ1-1, with 7 bases aligning to TRBD1. The sample consisted of blood. CDR3 nucleotide sequence: TGTGCCAGCAGAGACAGGGCCCGAAATGAAGCTTTCTTT. The encoded protein is CASRDRARNEAFF.